What follows are 26 T cell receptor beta chains derived from one specimen sequenced in a study of blood T cell repertoires in COVID-19. Profiling relied on immunoSEQ multiplex PCR, and the TCRdb table lists in-frame clones only, not all of them. Among some 310,000 clones, about 90% were seen once, and the ten largest hold roughly 10%. Sequences were obtained from PBMCs or T cells enriched from blood (not recorded which). The source is a woman aged 25 to 39 who had recovered from COVID-19.

The chain combines TRBV6-6 with TRBJ2-7; 13 bases fit TRBD2. V was clipped by 6 bases and J by 3 bases; unmatched bases: 2. Germline CDR1 is MNHNY and CDR2 is SVGAGI (reference sequence). This CDR3 is built from 14 residues. The CDR3 nucleotides read TGTGCCAGCAGAAGACTAGCGGGAGGCTACGAGCAGTACTTC. Translation gives CASRRLAGGYEQYF.

The gene calls are TRBV5-1 and TRBJ2-2, with TRBD2 as a possible D gene (6 bases). V dropped 5 bases and J dropped 9 bases, with 20 bases sitting between them. The CDR3 has 15 residues. Germline assignment: CDR1 SGHRS and CDR2 YFSETQ. CDR3 nucleotide sequence: TGCGCCAGCAGTGATGGCGACGGGACTCCAAGGGAGCTGTTTTTT. Translation: CASSDGDGTPRELFF.

The chain joins TRBV7-6 to TRBJ1-1, with TRBD1 identical over 10 bases. The CDR3 covers 16 residues. Germline V gene data show CDR1 as SGHVS and CDR2 as FNYEAQ. Germline trimming cut 3 bases from V and 4 bases from J; bases unmatched to any gene: 8. The CDR3 is CASSLTTGGSGTEAFF. The CDR3, as DNA: TGTGCCAGCAGCTTGACGACAGGGGGCTCGGGCACTGAAGCTTTCTTT.

A note on this clone: Other nucleotide sequences from this sample produce the same CDR3. V gene TRBV28 combines with J gene TRBJ2-6, with a weak D call TRBD1 (6 bases). CDR3 length: 16 residues. V was cut by 5 bases and J by 8 bases, with 19 bases left in between. Germline CDR1 is MDHEN and CDR2 is SYDVKM. CDR3 nucleotides: TGTGCCAGCAGTGCCCCGACTGGGGGCCCCTCCAACGTCCTGACTTTC. Translated, it gives CASSAPTGGPSNVLTF.

The chain combines TRBV19 with TRBJ2-2, with 8 bases matching TRBD1. The CDR3 has 16 residues. CDR1 and CDR2 (germline): LNHDA, SQIVND (reference sequence). The ends lost 5 bases at V and 1 base at J; junction bases unmatched: 6. CDR3 coding DNA: TGTGCCAGTAGTCCACAGGGGGTCGGGAACACCGGGGAGCTGTTTTTT. Residues: CASSPQGVGNTGELFF.

The chain links TRBV5-8 to TRBJ2-5; maybe TRBD2 (6 bases). The CDR3 has 16 residues. Germline V gene sequence: CDR1 SGHTS, CDR2 YDEGEE. Trimming stripped 3 bases from V and 1 base from J, with 16 bases between. The CDR3 coding sequence is TGTGCCAGCAGCTCCGGTGAAACGGGGGTCCAAGAGACCCAGTACTTC. It is translated as CASSSGETGVQETQYF.

The rearrangement links TRBV24-1 to TRBJ1-2, with 9 positions matching TRBD1. Germline V gene lookup returns CDR1 KGHDR and CDR2 SFDVKD. This CDR3 region has 14 residues. Losses at the gene ends were 4 bases for V and 7 bases for J; bases not matched to a gene: 6. CDR3 coding DNA: TGTGCCACCAGTGAGAGACAGGGGGAAAGTGGCTACACCTTC. It yields the protein CATSERQGESGYTF.

The chain employs TRBV7-6 and TRBJ2-2, with 14 bases lining up with TRBD2. CDR1 and CDR2 from the germline V gene are SGHVS and FNYEAQ. J lost 5 bases, V lost 5 bases, and 7 bases had no gene match. The CDR3 is made up of 17 amino acids. The CDR3 sequence: CASSLMGLAGATGELFF. DNA for the CDR3: TGTGCCAGCAGCCTAATGGGACTAGCGGGAGCGACCGGGGAGCTGTTTTTT.

The chain uses TRBV10-2 and TRBJ1-2; D is undetermined. The CDR3 consists of 13 residues. V shed 2 bases and J shed 2 bases, with 6 bases lying between them. From germline, CDR1 is WSHSY and CDR2 SAAADI. In nucleotides, the CDR3 is TGCGCCAGCAGTGAGATCCAGAACTATGGCTACACCTTC. Translated: CASSEIQNYGYTF.

The chain couples TRBV5-1 to TRBJ1-1; maybe TRBD1 (5 bases). Germline assignment: CDR1 SGHRS and CDR2 YFSETQ. V shed 0 bases and J shed 3 bases, with 9 bases lying between them. The CDR3 runs to 14 residues. The CDR3 is CASSLVQGDTEAFF. The CDR3 region has the DNA TGCGCCAGCAGCTTGGTTCAGGGTGACACTGAAGCTTTCTTT.

The chain recombines TRBV6-4 with TRBJ2-7, with D possibly being TRBD1 (6 bases). This CDR3 spans 17 amino acids. Trimming took 0 bases from V and 0 from J, leaving 15 bases between them. Germline CDR1 and CDR2: MRHNA and SNTAGT. CDR3 loop: CASSDSGPGVLSYEQYF. The DNA of the CDR3 is TGTGCCAGCAGTGACTCAGGGCCAGGGGTCCTCTCCTACGAGCAGTACTTC.

This clone was counted once. The V gene is TRBV15, the J gene TRBJ2-1; 7 bases match TRBD2. There are 16 residues in the CDR3. Per the germline V gene, CDR1 is LNHNV and CDR2 is YYDKDF (reference sequence). Germline trimming cut 1 base from V and 4 bases from J; bases unmatched to any gene: 7. Here the CDR3 reads CATSRATSGVYNEQFF. CDR3 DNA: TGTGCCACCAGCAGAGCTACCAGCGGGGTGTACAATGAGCAGTTCTTC.

The V and J genes are TRBV6-5 and TRBJ2-5; 10 positions match TRBD2. Germline assignment: CDR1 MNHEY and CDR2 SVGAGI. CDR3 length: 15 residues. With 5 bases clipped from V and 4 bases from J, the junction kept 7 bases outside the gene matches. CDR3 nucleotides: TGTGCCAGCAGTCCTAGCGGGAGCAGTGGAGAGACCCAGTACTTC. It is translated as CASSPSGSSGETQYF.

This clone has just a few counts. The V and J genes are TRBV27 and TRBJ1-6; D is uncertain. From germline, CDR1 is MNHEY and CDR2 SMNVEV (reference sequence). CDR3 length equals 16 residues. Trimming removed 0 bases from V and 0 bases from J, with 6 bases in between. The CDR3 DNA is TGTGCCAGCAGTTTATCGTGGAGCTCCTATAATTCACCCCTCCACTTT. It translates to CASSLSWSSYNSPLHF.

The chain is built from TRBV3-1 (or the pseudogene TRBV3-2) and TRBJ1-1; D perhaps matches TRBD1 (5 bases). V dropped 2 bases and J dropped 3 bases, with 10 bases sitting between them. This CDR3 has 14 amino acids. Germline V gene data show CDR1 as LGHDT and CDR2 as YNNKEL (reference sequence). This CDR3 reads CASSQFRVDTEAFF. The CDR3, as DNA: TGTGCCAGCAGCCAATTCAGGGTTGACACTGAAGCTTTCTTT.

The chain couples TRBV18 to TRBJ1-3, with D possibly matching TRBD1 (5 bases). In germline, CDR1 is KGHSH, CDR2 LQKENI. The V end was cut by 6 bases, the J end by 0 bases, with 15 bases between. The CDR3 consists of 16 residues. The CDR3 coding sequence is TGTGCCAGCTCCACACAGGACTACCGCTCTGGAAACACCATATATTTT. Amino acids: CASSTQDYRSGNTIYF.

This clone was recorded only once. The chain joins TRBV14 to TRBJ1-2; D not resolved. Germline assignment: CDR1 SGHDN and CDR2 FVKESK. Trimming shortened V by 4 bases and J by 8 bases, and 14 bases separated the two germline ends. This CDR3 has 13 residues. The CDR3 reads CASSPQEGDGYTF. The CDR3 coding sequence is TGTGCCAGCAGCCCCCAGGAGGGAGACGGCTACACCTTC.

The V call is TRBV5-4, the J call TRBJ2-7, with 10 positions matching TRBD1. Germline V gene sequence: CDR1 SGHNT, CDR2 YYREEE (reference sequence). The CDR3 totals 14 residues. V lost 2 bases and J lost 8; bases outside the gene matches: 7. CDR3 bases: TGTGCCAGCAGCTTCCCCGGGACAGGGGTCAAGCAGTACTTC. Its protein product is CASSFPGTGVKQYF.

This clone was recorded a few times. The chain recombines TRBV18 with TRBJ1-5; a weak D match, TRBD1 (5 bases). The length of the CDR3 is 17 residues. Trimming removed 2 bases from V and 0 bases from J, with 14 bases in between. Germline lookup yields CDR1 KGHSH and CDR2 LQKENI. The CDR3 DNA sequence: TGTGCCAGCTCACCAAGCTCGACAGATTATAGCAATCAGCCCCAGCATTTT. Amino acids: CASSPSSTDYSNQPQHF. The variable domain in full, completed from reference TRBV18 and TRBJ1-5, reads NAGVMQNPRHLVRRRGQEARLRCSPMKGHSHVYWYRQLPEEGLKFMVYLQKENIIDESGMPKERFSAEFPKEGPSILRIQQVVRGDSAAYFCASSPSSTDYSNQPQHFGDGTRLSIL.

About this clone itself: Other DNA variants within this sample encode the same CDR3. V gene TRBV6-5 combines with J gene TRBJ1-1, with D maybe TRBD1 (5 bases). Trimming shortened V by 3 bases and J by 1 base, and 9 bases separated the two germline ends. This CDR3 has 14 residues. Germline V gene lookup returns CDR1 MNHEY and CDR2 SVGAGI. The CDR3 spells CASSYGGTNTEAFF. In nucleotides, the CDR3 is TGTGCCAGCAGTTATGGGGGGACGAACACTGAAGCTTTCTTT.

The J gene is TRBJ2-7, the V gene TRBV30; TRBD1 might be the D (5 bases). Germline V gene lookup returns CDR1 GTSNPN and CDR2 SVGIG (reference sequence). The CDR3 totals 14 residues. V was trimmed by 1 base and J by 2 bases, leaving 12 bases between them. CDR3 sequence (DNA): TGTGCCTGGAGTGACAGGCTTCCGACCTACGAGCAGTACTTC. Amino acid sequence: CAWSDRLPTYEQYF.

This chain links TRBV4-2 with TRBJ1-1; 8 bases line up with TRBD1. Per germline, CDR1 LGHNA and CDR2 YNFKEQ. V gave up 2 bases and J gave up 10 bases; unmatched junction bases: 9. The CDR3 is made up of 14 amino acids. The CDR3 spells CASSQTDRGRVAFF. The CDR3 DNA follows: TGTGCCAGCAGCCAAACCGACAGGGGTCGTGTAGCTTTCTTT.

The chain recombines TRBV5-1 with TRBJ1-1; weak D call: TRBD1 (5 bases). V was cut by 3 bases and J by 4 bases, with 13 bases left in between. Germline assignment: CDR1 SGHRS and CDR2 YFSETQ. The CDR3 totals 14 residues. The CDR3 region has the DNA TGCGCCAGCAGCTGGAATTCAGGGCGCACTGAAGCTTTCTTT. Its protein product is CASSWNSGRTEAFF.

This clone was seen only once. The V call is TRBV28, the J call TRBJ2-2, with a possible D match to TRBD1 (7 bases). The CDR3 sequence is 15 residues long. CDR1 MDHEN and CDR2 SYDVKM come from the germline V gene. Trimming pared 6 bases from V and 6 bases from J, leaving 17 bases between. The CDR3 DNA reads as TGTGCCAGCAGCTCGATCCAGGGGGGTTCCGGGGAGCTGTTTTTT. Its translation is CASSSIQGGSGELFF.

The gene calls are TRBV28 and TRBJ1-1; 8 bases map to TRBD1. This CDR3 is 16 amino acids long. V lost 4 bases, J lost 5 bases, and 12 bases stayed unmatched. The V gene's germline CDR1 is MDHEN and CDR2 SYDVKM. The CDR3 DNA reads as TGTGCCAGCAGTTCGGCCCTGACAGGGGCGGTAACTGAAGCTTTCTTT. Translation gives CASSSALTGAVTEAFF.

The chain has TRBV19 and TRBJ2-1; D remains unclear. Deletions cut 4 bases from V and 4 bases from J, with 8 bases between. The CDR3 loop spans 13 amino acids. Germline CDR1 and CDR2: LNHDA and SQIVND (reference sequence). Here the CDR3 reads CASSRAFYNEQFF. For the CDR3, the DNA is TGTGCCAGTAGTAGGGCCTTTTACAATGAGCAGTTCTTC.